Below are 18 T cell receptor beta chains sequenced from a single sample in a study of EBV T-cell therapy then PD-1 blockade in nasopharyngeal carcinoma. Indicated treatment: AdE1-LMPpoly-expanded autologous EBV-specific T-cell therapy followed by anti-PD-1 nivolumab. The antigens of these receptors remain unknown. Clones were sequenced by immunoSEQ multiplex PCR, and TCRdb holds only the in-frame ones, with some missing. The sample lists around 23,000 clones; over 75% were seen once. This specimen was CD8+ T cells from blood, taken around day 60 from a patient whose treatment included autologous EBV-specific T cells and nivolumab. The receptors stem from a man aged 35 to 55 with nasopharyngeal carcinoma.

The rearrangement uses TRBV3-1 (or the pseudogene TRBV3-2) and TRBJ2-3; D ambiguous. Germline CDR1 reads LGHDT; CDR2 reads YNNKEL (reference sequence). This CDR3 has 14 amino acids. V lost 3 bases, J lost 3 bases, and 10 bases lay in between. The CDR3 DNA is TGTGCCAGCAGCCACGGAATAACAACAGATACGCAGTATTTT. Amino acid sequence: CASSHGITTDTQYF.

By share, this clone counts as large. The gene calls are TRBV3-1 (or the pseudogene TRBV3-2) and TRBJ1-2; possibly TRBD1 for D (5 bases). The V and J ends lost 5 bases and 0 bases respectively, with 10 bases between them. There are 14 residues in the CDR3. CDR1 LGHDT and CDR2 YNNKEL come from the germline V gene (reference sequence). CDR3 residues: CASSDGTPNYGYTF. The CDR3 DNA reads as TGTGCCAGCAGCGACGGGACTCCTAACTATGGCTACACCTTC.

The rearrangement joins TRBV12-3 or TRBV12-4 to TRBJ1-2, with D possibly TRBD1 on 6 matching bases. The CDR3 has 12 amino acids. V was clipped by 10 bases and J by 4 bases, with 13 bases between them. CDR3 DNA sequence: TGTGCCATCCTGGGGGGCCCCTATGGCTACACCTTC. Translated, it gives CAILGGPYGYTF.

This chain joins TRBV7-8 and TRBJ1-4; D gene unclear. From germline, CDR1 is SGHVS and CDR2 FQNEAQ. Trimming left V 5 bases short and J 5 bases short, with 12 bases between. There are 14 residues in the CDR3. CDR3 region: CASSLDWGNEKLFF. DNA of the CDR3: TGTGCCAGCAGCCTAGACTGGGGAAATGAAAAACTGTTTTTT.

The rearrangement links TRBV11-1 to TRBJ2-7; a weak D match, TRBD1 (5 bases). The CDR3 sequence is 12 residues long. The germline V and J ends were trimmed by 5 bases and 4 bases, with 9 bases remaining between them. Germline assignment: CDR1 SGHAT and CDR2 FQDESV (reference sequence). CDR3 amino acids: CASSGSGYEQYF. CDR3 bases: TGTGCCAGCAGCGGGTCAGGGTACGAGCAGTACTTC.

The rearrangement uses TRBV27 and TRBJ1-2; possibly TRBD1 for D (5 bases). Deletions cut 6 bases from V and 3 bases from J, with 8 bases between. CDR3 length: 12 residues. Germline loops: CDR1 MNHEY, CDR2 SMNVEV (reference sequence). CDR3 sequence reads: CASSRGYYGYTF. DNA for the CDR3: TGTGCCAGCAGCCGGGGGTACTATGGCTACACCTTC.

The V and J genes are TRBV6-1 and TRBJ2-6; perhaps TRBD1 as D (6 bases). The germline V gene has CDR1 MNHNS and CDR2 SASEGT. CDR3 size: 15 residues. Trimming took 3 bases from V and 0 from J, leaving 6 bases between them. The CDR3 nucleotides are TGTGCCAGCAGTGAGGACAGCTCTGGGGCCAACGTCCTGACTTTC. Protein sequence: CASSEDSSGANVLTF.

The rearrangement joins TRBV6-2 or TRBV6-3 to TRBJ2-7; D is perhaps TRBD1 (5 bases). V was shortened by 3 bases and J by 5 bases, with 11 bases between the two germline ends. The CDR3 consists of 13 residues. Per the germline V gene, CDR1 is MNHEY and CDR2 is SVGEGT. CDR3 amino acids: CASSYTGKHEQYF. In nucleotides, the CDR3 is TGTGCCAGCAGTTATACAGGCAAACACGAGCAGTACTTC.

This chain links TRBV19 with TRBJ2-2; D is undetermined. Deletions cut 3 bases from V and 4 bases from J, with 9 bases between. The CDR3 is 14 residues long. Germline V lookup: CDR1 LNHDA, CDR2 SQIVND (reference sequence). CDR3 protein: CASSIGPSTGELFF. The DNA for the CDR3 is TGTGCCAGTAGTATTGGTCCGTCCACCGGGGAGCTGTTTTTT.

V gene TRBV7-3 combines with J gene TRBJ2-5; the D gene is possibly TRBD2 (5 bases). Trimming shortened V by 1 base and J by 2 bases, and 17 bases separated the two germline ends. The CDR3 sequence is 17 residues long. Germline CDR1 reads SGHTA; CDR2 reads FQGTGA. CDR3 region: CASSLNGGPLPQETQYF. CDR3 DNA: TGTGCCAGCAGCTTAAACGGAGGTCCTCTACCTCAAGAGACCCAGTACTTC.

This CDR3 is CASSLLAGAQETQYF. CDR3 DNA: TGTGCCAGCAGTTTATTAGCGGGGGCCCAAGAGACCCAGTACTTC. V and J are TRBV27 and TRBJ2-5, with 9 bases matching TRBD2. There are 15 residues in the CDR3. Germline V gene sequence: CDR1 MNHEY, CDR2 SMNVEV (reference sequence). After removal of 1 base from V and 1 base from J, the junction contained 1 base not matched to a gene.

V is TRBV27 and J is TRBJ1-5; D is perhaps TRBD1 (6 bases). The CDR3 contains 17 residues. CDR1 MNHEY and CDR2 SMNVEV come from the germline V gene (reference sequence). V lost 5 bases and J lost 6, with 23 bases in between. The CDR3 loop is CASSLVGGFQGSQPQHF. The CDR3 nucleotides are TGTGCCAGCAGTCTCGTGGGTGGTTTTCAGGGGAGTCAGCCCCAGCATTTT.

This sequence joins TRBV2 and TRBJ2-3, with TRBD2 as a possible D gene (5 bases). CDR3 length: 14 amino acids. The V gene's germline CDR1 is SNHLY and CDR2 FYNNEI. V was trimmed by 3 bases and J by 2 bases, leaving 9 bases between them. DNA of the CDR3: TGTGCCAGCAGTGATGAGGGATACACAGATACGCAGTATTTT. Protein sequence: CASSDEGYTDTQYF.

V usage is TRBV6-5 and J usage is TRBJ2-7; D not certain. The CDR3 length is 11 residues. The V end was cut by 6 bases, the J end by 7 bases, with 10 bases between. Germline CDR1 and CDR2: MNHEY and SVGAGI. The DNA of the CDR3 is TGTGCCAGCAGCCCAGGCGGAGAGCAGTACTTC. It specifies CASSPGGEQYF.

This sequence joins TRBV5-1 and TRBJ2-1, with TRBD2 identical over 12 bases. Germline loops: CDR1 SGHRS, CDR2 YFSETQ. The CDR3 consists of 15 residues. With 4 bases clipped from V and 4 bases from J, the junction kept 3 bases outside the gene matches. Here the CDR3 reads CASSELAGGYNEQFF. The CDR3 nucleotides are TGCGCCAGCAGCGAACTAGCGGGGGGTTACAATGAGCAGTTCTTC.

The chain employs TRBV9 and TRBJ2-2, with D perhaps given as TRBD1 or TRBD2 (6 bases each). V dropped 3 bases and J dropped 6 bases, with 21 bases sitting between them. This CDR3 has 17 residues. The germline CDR1 and CDR2 sequences are SGDLS and YYNGEE. CDR3 coding DNA: TGTGCCAGCAGCGCACCGAGGGGGGAGAGCTCAGCCGGGGAGCTGTTTTTT. Translated: CASSAPRGESSAGELFF.

This clone has only one observation. The chain recombines TRBV5-4 with TRBJ2-7, with D unclear. The CDR3 runs 13 residues. From germline, CDR1 is SGHNT and CDR2 YYREEE (reference sequence). Trimming left V 2 bases short and J 2 bases short, with 8 bases between. The CDR3 sequence is CASSFLGPYEQYF. The CDR3 DNA is TGTGCCAGCAGCTTTCTAGGGCCCTACGAGCAGTACTTC.

Here the CDR3 DNA reads TGTGCCAGCAGCGAGGGGTTCCGGAGCTCTGGAAACACCATATATTTT. Its protein product is CASSEGFRSSGNTIYF. The V and J genes are TRBV28 and TRBJ1-3; weak D call: TRBD1 (5 bases). Trimming removed 6 bases from V and 0 bases from J, with 15 bases in between. The CDR3 length is 16 residues. CDR1 is MDHEN and CDR2 is SYDVKM in the germline V gene.